These 9 T cell receptor beta chains were sequenced from one sample in a study of lung T cells in sarcoidosis with Löfgren's syndrome. TCRdb ran MiXCR on the reads and lists one entry per CDR3 protein. Here the sample spans 60,000 or so distinct CDR3 sequences, 21% being singletons. Input material: CD4+ T cells from PBMCs. Source of these receptors: a human donor with sarcoidosis (Löfgren's syndrome or another form), or a control subject (not recorded which).

This chain links TRBV14 with TRBJ2-5; D remains unclear. Looked up from germline, CDR1 is SGHDN and CDR2 is FVKESK. V was cut by 1 base and J by 5 bases, with 14 bases left in between. CDR3 length: 15 amino acids. The CDR3 protein is CASSQVQGRMETQYF. The CDR3 coding sequence is TGTGCCAGCAGCCAAGTACAAGGACGTATGGAGACCCAGTACTTC.

Only a few counts were recorded for this clonotype. This sequence joins TRBV12-3 or TRBV12-4 and TRBJ2-1; maybe TRBD1 (6 bases). CDR3 length equals 14 residues. V was pared by 7 bases and J by 3 bases, with 13 bases between. The CDR3 DNA is TGTGCCAGCACCGTTCGACAGGACTACAATGAGCAGTTCTTC. Protein sequence: CASTVRQDYNEQFF.

This clonotype was counted a few times. V usage is TRBV12-3 or TRBV12-4 and J usage is TRBJ2-1, with TRBD2 matching over 11 bases. J gave up 3 bases and V 2 bases, and 3 bases lay outside the gene matches. The CDR3 is 16 residues long. CDR3 nucleotide sequence: TGTGCCAGCAGTTTACGGACTAGCGGGCTCTACAATGAGCAGTTCTTC. Translation gives CASSLRTSGLYNEQFF.

This clonotype is classed as medium-sized. The gene calls are TRBV27 and TRBJ2-3; no clear D gene. The germline CDR1 and CDR2 sequences are MNHEY and SMNVEV (reference sequence). Trimming cost V 2 bases and J 1 base, with 13 bases left between them. This CDR3 is built from 16 residues. CDR3 DNA: TGTGCCAGCAGTTTAAGACTCCTCTCGGGCACAGATACGCAGTATTTT. Translated, it gives CASSLRLLSGTDTQYF.

The chain carries TRBV28 and TRBJ2-7; a possible D gene is TRBD2 (5 bases). Germline assignment: CDR1 MDHEN and CDR2 SYDVKM. The V end lost 8 bases, the J end lost 5 bases, and 25 bases lay between the germline ends. This CDR3 region has 16 residues. The CDR3: CASQGNTWGEGNEQYF. Written as DNA, the CDR3 is TGTGCCAGCCAAGGTAACACCTGGGGAGAGGGCAACGAGCAGTACTTC.

V and J are TRBV7-3 and TRBJ1-1; TRBD1 is a possible D gene (6 bases). Germline values: CDR1 SGHTA, CDR2 FQGTGA. Trimming took off 3 bases at V and 1 base at J, with 9 bases between the two ends. The CDR3 loop spans 14 amino acids. CDR3 in amino acids: CASSLGRGNTEAFF. DNA of the CDR3: TGTGCCAGCAGCTTGGGCAGGGGGAACACTGAAGCTTTCTTT.

This clonotype was found a few times. The rearrangement uses TRBV19 and TRBJ2-3; TRBD2 matches 7 bases. The CDR3 sequence is 14 residues long. Losses at the gene ends were 6 bases for V and 2 bases for J; bases not matched to a gene: 5. The germline V gene encodes CDR1 LNHDA and CDR2 SQIVND (reference sequence). The CDR3 loop reads CASRSREVTDTQYF. In DNA, the CDR3 is TGTGCCAGTAGATCACGGGAGGTCACAGATACGCAGTATTTT.

The V and J genes are TRBV28 and TRBJ1-1, with a possible D match to TRBD1 (6 bases). CDR1 is MDHEN, CDR2 SYDVKM, per germline. Between the trimmed V and J ends, which lost 2 bases and 11 bases, there was a span of 12 bases. CDR3 length: 12 residues. The CDR3 nucleotides read TGTGCCAGCAGTTTAAGCGGGGGGCGGGCTTTCTTT. Its translation is CASSLSGGRAFF.

This clonotype came up many times. The rearrangement links TRBV19 to TRBJ1-2; D not certain. CDR1 is LNHDA, CDR2 SQIVND, per germline (reference sequence). The CDR3 contains 13 residues. V shed 3 bases and J shed 5 bases, with 10 bases lying between them. The CDR3 here is CASSMSAYYGYTF. CDR3 in DNA: TGTGCCAGTAGTATGTCAGCCTATTATGGCTACACCTTC.